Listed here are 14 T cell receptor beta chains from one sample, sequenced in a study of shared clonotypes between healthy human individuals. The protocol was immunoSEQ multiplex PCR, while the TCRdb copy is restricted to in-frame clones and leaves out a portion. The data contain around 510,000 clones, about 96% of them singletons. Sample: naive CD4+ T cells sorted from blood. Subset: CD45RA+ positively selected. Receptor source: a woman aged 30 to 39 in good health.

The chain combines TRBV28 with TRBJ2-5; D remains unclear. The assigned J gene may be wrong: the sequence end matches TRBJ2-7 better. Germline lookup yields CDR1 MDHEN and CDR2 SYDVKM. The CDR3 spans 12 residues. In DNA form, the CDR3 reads TGTGCCACCCAGCTTTCTGGCTACGAGCAGTACTTC. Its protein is CATQLSGYEQYF.

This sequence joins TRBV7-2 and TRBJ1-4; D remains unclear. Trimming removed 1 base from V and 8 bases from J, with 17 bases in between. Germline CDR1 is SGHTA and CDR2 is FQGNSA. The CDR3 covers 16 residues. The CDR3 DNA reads TGTGCCAGCAGCTTAGGAGTTATCGCGGGAGAGGAAAAACTGTTTTTT. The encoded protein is CASSLGVIAGEEKLFF.

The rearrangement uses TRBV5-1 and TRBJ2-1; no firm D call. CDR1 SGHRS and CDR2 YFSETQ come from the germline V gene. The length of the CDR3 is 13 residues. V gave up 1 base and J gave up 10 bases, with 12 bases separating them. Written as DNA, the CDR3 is TGCGCCAGCAGCTTGAATTCTGGCGTCGAGCAGTTCTTC. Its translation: CASSLNSGVEQFF.

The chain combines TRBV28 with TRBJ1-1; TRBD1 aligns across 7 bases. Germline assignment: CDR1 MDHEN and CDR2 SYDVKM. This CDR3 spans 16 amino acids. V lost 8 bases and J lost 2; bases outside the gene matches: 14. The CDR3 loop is CASGLDRARVNTEAFF. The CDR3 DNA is TGTGCCAGCGGTCTCGACAGGGCGCGTGTTAACACTGAAGCTTTCTTT.

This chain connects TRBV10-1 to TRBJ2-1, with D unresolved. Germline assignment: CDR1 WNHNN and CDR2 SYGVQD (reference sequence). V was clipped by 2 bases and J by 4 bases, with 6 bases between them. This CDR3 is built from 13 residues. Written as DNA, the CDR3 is TGCGCCAGCAGTGAGGGGCCTTACAATGAGCAGTTCTTC. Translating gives CASSEGPYNEQFF.

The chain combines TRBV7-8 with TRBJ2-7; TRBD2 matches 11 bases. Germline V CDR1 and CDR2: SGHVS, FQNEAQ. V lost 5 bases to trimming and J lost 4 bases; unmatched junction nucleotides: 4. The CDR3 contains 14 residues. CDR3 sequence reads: CASSILAGEYEQYF. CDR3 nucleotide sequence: TGTGCCAGCAGCATACTAGCGGGAGAATACGAGCAGTACTTC.

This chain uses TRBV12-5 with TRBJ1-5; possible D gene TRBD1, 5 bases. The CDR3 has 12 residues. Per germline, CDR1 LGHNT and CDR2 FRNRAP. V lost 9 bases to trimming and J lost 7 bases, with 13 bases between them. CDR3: CASRLGDQPQHF. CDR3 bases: TGTGCTAGCCGCCTTGGGGACCAGCCCCAGCATTTT.

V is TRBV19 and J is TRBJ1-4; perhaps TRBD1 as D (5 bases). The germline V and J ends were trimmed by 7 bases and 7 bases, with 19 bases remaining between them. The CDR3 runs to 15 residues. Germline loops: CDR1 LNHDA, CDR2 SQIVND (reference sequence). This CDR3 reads CASTPDGAAFEKLFF. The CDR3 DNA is TGTGCCAGTACTCCGGACGGGGCGGCTTTTGAAAAACTGTTTTTT.

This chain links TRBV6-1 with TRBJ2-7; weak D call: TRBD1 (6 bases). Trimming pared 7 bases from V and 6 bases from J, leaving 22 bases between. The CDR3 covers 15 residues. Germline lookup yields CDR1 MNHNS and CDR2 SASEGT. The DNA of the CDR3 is TGTGCCAGCATCCAGGGGTCACCGGCCGACGGCGAGCAGTACTTC. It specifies CASIQGSPADGEQYF.

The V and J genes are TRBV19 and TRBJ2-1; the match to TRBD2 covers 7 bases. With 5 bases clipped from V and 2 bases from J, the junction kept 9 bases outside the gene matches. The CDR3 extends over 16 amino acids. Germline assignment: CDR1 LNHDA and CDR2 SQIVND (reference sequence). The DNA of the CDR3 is TGTGCCAGTAGTCCCCGACGCGGGAGCACCTACAATGAGCAGTTCTTC. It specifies CASSPRRGSTYNEQFF.

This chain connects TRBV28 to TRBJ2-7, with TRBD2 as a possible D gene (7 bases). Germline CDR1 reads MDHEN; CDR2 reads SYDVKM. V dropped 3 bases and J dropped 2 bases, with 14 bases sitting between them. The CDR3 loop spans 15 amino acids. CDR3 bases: TGTGCCAGCAGTTTTGGGGGGGGCCCCGCCTACGAGCAGTACTTC. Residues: CASSFGGGPAYEQYF.

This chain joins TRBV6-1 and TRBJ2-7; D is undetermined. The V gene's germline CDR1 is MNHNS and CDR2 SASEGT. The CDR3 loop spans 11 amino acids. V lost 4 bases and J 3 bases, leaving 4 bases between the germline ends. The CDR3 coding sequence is TGTGCCAGCAGTGCCTTCTACGAGCAGTACTTC. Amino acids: CASSAFYEQYF.

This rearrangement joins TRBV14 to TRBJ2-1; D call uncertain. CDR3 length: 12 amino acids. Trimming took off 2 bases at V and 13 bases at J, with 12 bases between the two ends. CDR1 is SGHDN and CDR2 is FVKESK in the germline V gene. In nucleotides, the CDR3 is TGTGCCAGCAGCCAATCGGCAGCAACTCAGTTCTTC. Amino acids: CASSQSAATQFF.

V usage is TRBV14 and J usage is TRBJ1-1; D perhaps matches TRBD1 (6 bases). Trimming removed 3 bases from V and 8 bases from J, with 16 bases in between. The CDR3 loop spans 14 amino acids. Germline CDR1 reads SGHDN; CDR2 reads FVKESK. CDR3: CASSHAGQRVEAFF. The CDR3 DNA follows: TGTGCCAGCAGCCATGCCGGACAGCGGGTAGAAGCTTTCTTT.